This T cell receptor (beta chain) emerged from a study of OX40 agonist ivuxolimab in advanced cancers. Study-wide results and limits: CD4+ and CD8+ blood T cells expanded clonally by week 6 at 0.1 to 3.0 mg/kg. Compared with others, partial responders at 0.1-3.0 mg/kg displayed clonal expansion among the lowest. The investigators did not determine what antigen specificity the expanded peripheral T cells had. On average, CD8+ T cells showed a greater number of expanded clones than CD4+.

This clone was seen more than once but under ten times. The antigen is unknown. The assay was immunoSEQ multiplex PCR, and TCRdb's table has in-frame clones only and misses some. The sample lists fewer than 25,000 clones; around 80% were seen once. The CDR3 is 17 amino acids. The germline CDR1 and CDR2 sequences are SEHNR and FQNEAQ (reference sequence). The V end lost 5 bases, the J end lost 1 base, and 19 bases lay between the germline ends. The receptor was derived from an adult with an advanced solid tumor such as melanoma, head and neck, liver or kidney cancer. Sequenced here: CD4+ or CD8+ T cells sorted from blood, sampled in a trial of the OX40 agonist ivuxolimab. The chain couples TRBV7-9 to TRBJ2-3, with a tentative D call TRBD1 (7 bases). The CDR3 loop reads CASSPKRQGGGTDTQYF. CDR3 bases: TGTGCCAGCAGCCCAAAACGACAGGGCGGGGGCACAGATACGCAGTATTTT.